Listed below are T cell receptor beta chains from one sample, sequenced in a study of T cell changes during pregnancy in multiple sclerosis. Assay used: immunoSEQ multiplex PCR; TCRdb lists only in-frame clones, some missing. The repertoire holds roughly 52,000 clones, approximately 94% seen once, with 3% to 3.5% in the top ten. The source material was CD8+ T cells from peripheral blood mononuclear cells, sampled in the third trimester of pregnancy. These receptors originate from a female donor with multiple sclerosis, enrolled in a pregnancy study. CDR3s leave out the opening cysteine and the closing phenylalanine or tryptophan. Some rows mark clone size as missing; the rest say once, few, many or name a class of expanded clone.

v_gene | abundance | CDR3aa
TRBV9 | NA | ASSVGQGQDTQY
TRBV9 | NA | ASGTGYNQPQH
TRBV13 | NA | ASSAIRDRPHEQY
TRBV5-4 | NA | ASSLAGARDSPNYGYT
TRBV4-1 | NA | ASSQEIPGYTEAF
TRBV11-2 | NA | ASSLVTGGYNEQF
TRBV27 | NA | ASSLWAGVINEQY
TRBV9 | NA | ASSPRRGGDEQF
TRBV6-6 | NA | ASSGQGVHEQY
TRBV7-9 | once | ASSPDSYGYT
TRBV27 | NA | ASSLAGGDSYNEQF
TRBV7-6 | NA | ASSLAGQPSYEQY
TRBV2 | NA | ASIYGSGLKSANEKLF
TRBV27 | NA | ASSPVQGGYTGELF
TRBV11-2 | NA | ASSQTGTYEQY
TRBV7-6 | NA | ASSPRTSGSSYEQY
TRBV6-1 | NA | ASSEARVFYEQY
TRBV10-2 | NA | ASSQSARHEQY
TRBV27 | NA | ASSPGLGNEQF
TRBV4-1 | NA | ASSRAGTSDYEQY
TRBV13 | NA | ASSANGGQGYGEQY
TRBV6-5 | NA | ASSYQGRINYGYT
TRBV27 | NA | ASSLRGLVSYEQY
TRBV4-1 | NA | ASSQDSGGPNTEAF
TRBV6-1 | NA | ASIRLADPYEQY
TRBV11-2 | NA | ASSLEGQEKLF
TRBV7-3 | NA | ASSDIGSSSETQY
TRBV9 | NA | ASSVEGREIPYEQY
TRBV5-1 | NA | ASSPETSGSFGNNEQF
TRBV4-1 | NA | ASSQRTNYIEWETQY
TRBV2 | few | ASSERQGYLRNTEAF
TRBV7-9 | NA | ASSSHPAIYEQF